This paragraph reports one T cell receptor beta chain. Its antigen is currently unknown. J gave up 1 base and V 3 bases, and 3 bases lay outside the gene matches. CDR3 length: 14 amino acids. Germline CDR1 is LNHDA and CDR2 is SQIVND (reference sequence). Sequenced by immunoSEQ multiplex PCR; TCRdb stores in-frame clones only, minus some. The sample lists some 29,000 clones, 60% to 80% occurring once. The sample is drawn from a study of regulatory dendritic cells for organ transplantation. Findings of the study overall: Mature dendritic cells appeared to drive more memory CD8+ clonal expansion than regulatory ones. Considerable individual heterogeneity was seen in alloreactive memory CD8+ T cells.

The sequence was obtained from a human donor in good health. What was sequenced was memory CD4+ T cells from blood. The subset denotes: CD45RO+ memory T cells. This chain joins TRBV19 and TRBJ2-7; TRBD2 matches at 7 bases. CDR3 nucleotide sequence: TGTGCCAGTAGTATCCCAGCGGGGTCCTACGAGCAGTACTTC. It specifies CASSIPAGSYEQYF.